The 25 T cell receptor beta chains in this list originate from one sample, sequenced in a study of shared clonotypes between healthy human individuals. TCRdb's table, derived via immunoSEQ multiplex PCR, lists solely in-frame clones and lacks some. Seen here are 2,500,000 or so clones, 92% observed once, and the top ten hold 0.37%. The specimen was naive CD4+ T cells from PBMCs. Stated subset: CD45RA+ positively selected. The receptors were sampled from a man between 18 and 35 years old in good health. Some clones in this sample may be carry-over from other donors' samples.

The chain couples TRBV7-9 to TRBJ1-2; 9 nucleotides match TRBD1. Losses at the gene ends were 4 bases for V and 2 bases for J; bases not matched to a gene: 17. In germline, CDR1 is SEHNR, CDR2 FQNEAQ (reference sequence). The CDR3 spans 19 residues. The DNA for the CDR3 is TGTGCCAGCAGCTGGGGACAGGGCCTCATGGGGGATGGAAACTATGGCTACACCTTC. As protein: CASSWGQGLMGDGNYGYTF.

Worth noting for this clone: The sample holds other DNA sequences that translate to the same CDR3. The CDR3 region has the DNA TGTGCCAGCAGCCCTAGGACAGGCCCCTACGAGCAGTACTTC. Translation: CASSPRTGPYEQYF. The chain links TRBV9 to TRBJ2-7; 7 bases are shared with TRBD1. CDR3 size: 14 residues. Trimming removed 4 bases from V and 2 bases from J; junction bases left unmatched: 6. Germline V gene lookup returns CDR1 SGDLS and CDR2 YYNGEE.

The chain couples TRBV28 to TRBJ2-5, with 11 bases lining up with TRBD2. The trim removed 6 bases at V and 2 bases at J, leaving 8 bases unmatched. The CDR3 is 16 amino acids. Germline loops: CDR1 MDHEN, CDR2 SYDVKM. The CDR3 region is CASRYLAGGGQETQYF. CDR3 sequence (DNA): TGTGCCAGCAGATATCTAGCGGGAGGAGGGCAAGAGACCCAGTACTTC.

This rearrangement joins TRBV9 to TRBJ1-1, with D perhaps TRBD1 (5 bases). V was shortened by 4 bases and J by 7 bases, with 20 bases between the two germline ends. The CDR3 contains 15 residues. Germline CDR1 is SGDLS and CDR2 is YYNGEE. The CDR3 protein is CASSPGLLEQGEAFF. The CDR3 DNA sequence: TGTGCCAGCAGCCCGGGACTTTTAGAACAAGGTGAAGCTTTCTTT.

This clone was observed once. In the same sample, other DNA sequences code for this CDR3. The chain recombines TRBV28 with TRBJ1-2; D possibly corresponds to TRBD1 (5 bases). The CDR3 loop spans 11 amino acids. The ends were cut back, 3 bases at V and 7 bases at J, with 6 bases in the middle. Germline loops: CDR1 MDHEN, CDR2 SYDVKM. CDR3 nucleotides: TGTGCCAGCAGTTTTCAGGGTGGCTACACCTTC. Translation: CASSFQGGYTF.

The genes are TRBV5-4 and TRBJ2-7; TRBD1 matches at 8 bases. V lost 3 bases and J lost 7; bases outside the gene matches: 9. The CDR3 is made up of 14 amino acids. The germline V gene has CDR1 SGHNT and CDR2 YYREEE (reference sequence). CDR3 region: CASSSGDRTGEQYF. For the CDR3, the DNA is TGTGCCAGCAGCTCGGGGGACAGGACGGGTGAGCAGTACTTC.

This clone is a singleton in its sample. This chain joins TRBV11-2 and TRBJ1-1; no definite D call. The germline CDR1 and CDR2 sequences are SGHAT and FQNNGV. There are 13 residues in the CDR3. V lost 2 bases to trimming and J lost 3 bases, with 7 bases between them. CDR3 sequence (DNA): TGTGCCAGCAGCTTAAGGAGGGACACTGAAGCTTTCTTT. It yields the protein CASSLRRDTEAFF.

This chain uses TRBV6-5 with TRBJ2-5; TRBD1 agrees at 7 bases. The CDR3 has 14 residues. The germline gives CDR1 MNHEY, CDR2 SVGAGI. V lost 6 bases and J lost 4; bases outside the gene matches: 8. This CDR3 reads CASRTPGGSETQYF. The CDR3 nucleotides are TGTGCCAGCAGGACACCAGGGGGTTCAGAGACCCAGTACTTC.

The J gene is TRBJ2-7, the V gene TRBV28; D might be TRBD2 (5 bases). Trimming pared 7 bases from V and 0 bases from J, leaving 16 bases between. The germline V gene encodes CDR1 MDHEN and CDR2 SYDVKM. CDR3 length equals 15 residues. CDR3 sequence: CASTPARRTSYEQYF. The CDR3 nucleotides read TGTGCCAGCACCCCAGCCAGGAGGACCTCCTACGAGCAGTACTTC.

The chain joins TRBV29-1 to TRBJ2-5; D is ambiguous. CDR3 size: 13 residues. Germline-derived CDR1 and CDR2 are SQVTM and ANQGSEA. The ends were cut back, 1 base at V and 1 base at J, with 7 bases in the middle. The CDR3 reads CSVEGLFQETQYF. As DNA, the CDR3 is TGCAGCGTTGAAGGCCTCTTCCAAGAGACCCAGTACTTC.

V and J are TRBV28 and TRBJ2-1; perhaps TRBD2 as D (6 bases). The germline gives CDR1 MDHEN, CDR2 SYDVKM. Deletions cut 7 bases from V and 6 bases from J, with 16 bases between. This CDR3 has 14 amino acids. The CDR3 loop is CASIRDSPSNEQFF. As DNA, the CDR3 is TGTGCCAGCATCCGGGACTCTCCGTCCAATGAGCAGTTCTTC.

V gene TRBV28 combines with J gene TRBJ1-2; possibly TRBD1 for D (6 bases). The germline V gene has CDR1 MDHEN and CDR2 SYDVKM. Trimming shortened V by 7 bases and J by 6 bases, and 15 bases separated the two germline ends. This CDR3 spans 13 amino acids. DNA for the CDR3: TGTGCCAGCACCCCCCTGGCAGGGGATGGCTACACCTTC. Translation gives CASTPLAGDGYTF.

This chain joins TRBV5-8 and TRBJ2-7; D may match TRBD1 or TRBD2 (6 bases each). From germline, CDR1 is SGHTS and CDR2 YDEGEE. Trimming stripped 3 bases from V and 0 bases from J, with 16 bases between. The CDR3 spans 16 residues. The CDR3 sequence is CASSSGWGASSYEQYF. CDR3 coding DNA: TGTGCCAGCAGCTCTGGGTGGGGGGCCAGCTCCTACGAGCAGTACTTC. The full variable domain, rest sourced from reference TRBV5-8 and TRBJ2-7, is EAGVTQSPTHLIKTRGQQATLRCSPISGHTSVYWYQQALGLGLQFLLWYDEGEERNRGNFPPRFSGRQFPNYSSELNVNALELEDSALYLCASSSGWGASSYEQYFGPGTRLTVT.

The V and J genes are TRBV2 and TRBJ1-4; D not certain. Germline-derived CDR1 and CDR2 are SNHLY and FYNNEI. The ends were cut back, 3 bases at V and 4 bases at J, with 9 bases in the middle. The CDR3 totals 14 residues. In DNA, the CDR3 is TGTGCCAGCAGTGATCGGCTTAATAATGAAAAACTGTTTTTT. This sequence encodes CASSDRLNNEKLFF.

On this clone itself: Different DNA sequences within this sample yield the same CDR3. CDR3 in DNA: TGTGCCAGCTCACCACCGGGGGGCTATGGCTACACCTTC. Protein sequence: CASSPPGGYGYTF. V gene TRBV18 combines with J gene TRBJ1-2, with a tentative D call TRBD1 (5 bases). Germline V gene sequence: CDR1 KGHSH, CDR2 LQKENI. CDR3 length equals 13 residues. V was clipped by 0 bases and J by 4 bases, with 6 bases between them.

This clone was seen a few times. V usage is TRBV28 and J usage is TRBJ1-1; 7 bases fit TRBD1. Trimming took 5 bases from V and 6 from J; bases not matched to a gene: 6. Per the germline V gene, CDR1 is MDHEN and CDR2 is SYDVKM. CDR3 size: 13 residues. The chain's CDR3 is CASSMGQLSEAFF. The CDR3 bases are TGTGCCAGCAGTATGGGACAGCTTTCTGAAGCTTTCTTT.

The rearrangement uses TRBV18 and TRBJ1-4, with TRBD1 matching 7 bases. The length of the CDR3 is 18 residues. Looked up from germline, CDR1 is KGHSH and CDR2 is LQKENI. Losses at the gene ends were 6 bases for V and 0 bases for J; bases not matched to a gene: 13. CDR3 bases: TGTGCCAGCTCTCCGACAGGGACCCCCGGCGCAACTAATGAAAAACTGTTTTTT. Amino acid sequence: CASSPTGTPGATNEKLFF.

The gene calls are TRBV7-3 and TRBJ1-1, with D perhaps matching TRBD1 (6 bases). V lost 1 base and J 9 bases, leaving 24 bases between the germline ends. Germline assignment: CDR1 SGHTA and CDR2 FQGTGA. This CDR3 has 17 amino acids. The CDR3 loop is CASSLSIGGVDRNQAFF. In DNA form, the CDR3 reads TGTGCCAGCAGCTTAAGTATAGGGGGAGTGGATCGAAACCAAGCTTTCTTT.

The chain employs TRBV7-8 and TRBJ2-5, with D unresolved. Trimming removed 4 bases from V and 1 base from J, with 4 bases in between. The germline gives CDR1 SGHVS, CDR2 FQNEAQ. The length of the CDR3 is 12 residues. CDR3: CASSYPQETQYF. The CDR3 nucleotides are TGTGCCAGCAGCTACCCCCAAGAGACCCAGTACTTC.

The chain couples TRBV6-6 to TRBJ2-3; D is perhaps TRBD2 (5 bases). The CDR3 has 16 residues. V was trimmed by 0 bases and J by 0 bases, leaving 10 bases between them. Germline V CDR1 and CDR2: MNHNY, SVGAGI (reference sequence). CDR3 sequence (DNA): TGTGCCAGCAGTTACTCGATTGGGAGAAGCACAGATACGCAGTATTTT. This translates into CASSYSIGRSTDTQYF.

V and J are TRBV2 and TRBJ2-3, with 7 bases identical to TRBD2. The CDR3 has 15 residues. Germline trimming cut 5 bases from V and 2 bases from J; bases unmatched to any gene: 7. Germline CDR1 reads SNHLY; CDR2 reads FYNNEI. The CDR3 DNA is TGTGCCAGCAGTAGGGACTACCTAACCACAGATACGCAGTATTTT. Translating it yields CASSRDYLTTDTQYF.

This rearrangement joins TRBV4-3 to TRBJ2-5, with D hard to call. The CDR3 extends over 17 amino acids. Per germline, CDR1 LGHNA and CDR2 YSLEER. V shed 0 bases and J shed 2 bases, with 16 bases lying between them. The DNA of the CDR3 is TGCGCCAGCAGCCAAGATAAGAGACGTTACTGGCAAGAGACCCAGTACTTC. Protein product: CASSQDKRRYWQETQYF.

The chain recombines TRBV19 with TRBJ1-1; 8 positions match TRBD1. Germline V CDR1 and CDR2: LNHDA, SQIVND (reference sequence). The length of the CDR3 is 16 residues. The ends lost 9 bases at V and 2 bases at J; junction bases unmatched: 14. CDR3 sequence: CASPSSAGGRNTEAFF. The CDR3 region has the DNA TGTGCCAGCCCCTCGTCGGCAGGGGGCAGAAACACTGAAGCTTTCTTT.

V is TRBV2 and J is TRBJ2-7; possible D gene TRBD1, 6 bases. Trimming removed 7 bases at V and 6 bases at J, with 13 bases between. CDR3 length equals 12 residues. The germline V gene encodes CDR1 SNHLY and CDR2 FYNNEI. The CDR3 DNA is TGTGCCAGCAAGGGCAGGGGTTTCGAGCAGTACTTC. Translation: CASKGRGFEQYF.

The chain recombines TRBV10-3 with TRBJ2-7; D gene unclear. This CDR3 spans 13 amino acids. V lost 8 bases to trimming and J lost 5 bases, with 16 bases between them. Germline V gene data show CDR1 as ENHRY and CDR2 as SYGVKD. CDR3 sequence (DNA): TGTGCCATCGGTGGCAGCTTACTGGACGAGCAGTACTTC. Amino acid sequence: CAIGGSLLDEQYF.